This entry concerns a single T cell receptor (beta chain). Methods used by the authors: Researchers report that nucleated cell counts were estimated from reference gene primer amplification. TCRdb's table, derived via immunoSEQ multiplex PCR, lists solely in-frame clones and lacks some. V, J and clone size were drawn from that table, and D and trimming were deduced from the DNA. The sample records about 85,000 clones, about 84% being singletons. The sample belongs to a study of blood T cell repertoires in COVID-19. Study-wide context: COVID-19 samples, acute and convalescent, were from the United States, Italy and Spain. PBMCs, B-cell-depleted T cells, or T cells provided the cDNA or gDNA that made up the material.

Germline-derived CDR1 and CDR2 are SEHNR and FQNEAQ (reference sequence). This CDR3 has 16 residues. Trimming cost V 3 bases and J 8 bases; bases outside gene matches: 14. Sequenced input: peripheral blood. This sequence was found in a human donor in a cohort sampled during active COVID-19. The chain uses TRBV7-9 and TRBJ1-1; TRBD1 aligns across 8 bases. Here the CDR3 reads CASSFGSGQGTLEAFF. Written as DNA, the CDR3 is TGTGCCAGCAGCTTTGGGTCCGGACAGGGTACCCTAGAAGCTTTCTTT.